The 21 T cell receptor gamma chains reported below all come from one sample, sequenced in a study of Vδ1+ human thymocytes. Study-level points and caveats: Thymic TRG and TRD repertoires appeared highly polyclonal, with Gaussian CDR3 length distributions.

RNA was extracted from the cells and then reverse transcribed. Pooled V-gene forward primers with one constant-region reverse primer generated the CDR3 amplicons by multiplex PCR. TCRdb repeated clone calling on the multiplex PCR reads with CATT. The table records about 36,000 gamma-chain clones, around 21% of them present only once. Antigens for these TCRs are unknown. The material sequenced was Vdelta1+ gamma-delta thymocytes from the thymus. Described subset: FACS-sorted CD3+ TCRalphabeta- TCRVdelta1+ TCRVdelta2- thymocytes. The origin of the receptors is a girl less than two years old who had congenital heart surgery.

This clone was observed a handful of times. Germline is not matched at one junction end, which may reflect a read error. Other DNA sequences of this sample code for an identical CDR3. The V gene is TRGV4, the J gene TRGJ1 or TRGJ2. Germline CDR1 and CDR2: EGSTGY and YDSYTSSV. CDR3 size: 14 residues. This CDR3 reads CATWDGSNYYKKLF. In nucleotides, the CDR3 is TGTGCCACCTGGGATGGATCGAATTATTATAAGAAACTCTTC.

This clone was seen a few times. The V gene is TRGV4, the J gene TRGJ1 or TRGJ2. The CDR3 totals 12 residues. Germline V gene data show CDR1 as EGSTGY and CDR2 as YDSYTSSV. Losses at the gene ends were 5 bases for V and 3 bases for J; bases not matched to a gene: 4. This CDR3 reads CATWVSYYKKLF. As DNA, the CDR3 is TGTGCCACCTGGGTCTCTTATTATAAGAAACTCTTT.

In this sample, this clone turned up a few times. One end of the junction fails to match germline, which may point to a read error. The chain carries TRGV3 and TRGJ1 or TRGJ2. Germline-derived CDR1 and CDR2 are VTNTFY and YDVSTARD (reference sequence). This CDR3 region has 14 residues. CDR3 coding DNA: TGTGCCACCTGGGACACCACGAATTATTATAAGGAACTCTTT. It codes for CATWDTTNYYKELF.

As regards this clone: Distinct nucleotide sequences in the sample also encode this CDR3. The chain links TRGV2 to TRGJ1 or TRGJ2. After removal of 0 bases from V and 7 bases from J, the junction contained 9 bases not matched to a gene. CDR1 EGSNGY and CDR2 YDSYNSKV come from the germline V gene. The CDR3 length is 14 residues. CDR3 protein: CATWDGPRRYKKLF. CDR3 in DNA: TGTGCCACCTGGGACGGGCCTCGGAGGTATAAGAAACTCTTT.

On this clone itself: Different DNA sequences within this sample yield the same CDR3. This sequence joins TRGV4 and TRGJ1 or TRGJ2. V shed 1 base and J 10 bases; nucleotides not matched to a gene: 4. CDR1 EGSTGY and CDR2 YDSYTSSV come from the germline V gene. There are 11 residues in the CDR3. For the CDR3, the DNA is TGTGCCACCTGGGATGGCACGAAGAAACTCTTT. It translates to CATWDGTKKLF.

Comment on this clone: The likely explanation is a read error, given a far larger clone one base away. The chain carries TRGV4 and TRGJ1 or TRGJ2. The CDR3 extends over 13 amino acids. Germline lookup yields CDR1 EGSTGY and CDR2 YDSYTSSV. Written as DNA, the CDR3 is TGTGCCACCCGGGACGGGAATTATTATAAGAAACTCTTT. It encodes CATRDGNYYKKLF.

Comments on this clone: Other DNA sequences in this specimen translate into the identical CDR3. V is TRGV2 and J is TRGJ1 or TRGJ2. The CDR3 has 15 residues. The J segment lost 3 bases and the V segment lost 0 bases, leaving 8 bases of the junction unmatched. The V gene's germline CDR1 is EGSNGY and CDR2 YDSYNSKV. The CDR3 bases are TGTGCCACCTGGGACGGGCCTTGGGGTTATTATAAGAAACTCTTT. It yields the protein CATWDGPWGYYKKLF.

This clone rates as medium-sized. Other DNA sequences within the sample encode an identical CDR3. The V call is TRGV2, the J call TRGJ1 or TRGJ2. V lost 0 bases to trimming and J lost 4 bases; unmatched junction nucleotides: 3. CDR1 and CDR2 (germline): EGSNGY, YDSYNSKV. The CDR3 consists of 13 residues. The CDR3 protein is CATWDGPYYKKLF. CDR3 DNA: TGTGCCACCTGGGACGGGCCCTATTATAAGAAACTCTTT.

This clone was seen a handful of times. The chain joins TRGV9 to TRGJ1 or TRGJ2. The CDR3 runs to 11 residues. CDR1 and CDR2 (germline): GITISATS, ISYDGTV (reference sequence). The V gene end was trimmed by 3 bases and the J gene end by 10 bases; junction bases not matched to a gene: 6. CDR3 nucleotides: TGTGCCTTGTGGGAGTTGGGGAAGAAACTCTTT. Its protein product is CALWELGKKLF.

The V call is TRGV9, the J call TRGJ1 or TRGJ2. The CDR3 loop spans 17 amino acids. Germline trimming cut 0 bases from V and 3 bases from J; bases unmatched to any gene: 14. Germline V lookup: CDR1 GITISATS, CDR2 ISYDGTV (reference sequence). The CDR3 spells CALWEVKHQEVYYKKLF. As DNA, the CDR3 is TGTGCCTTGTGGGAGGTGAAGCATCAGGAGGTTTATTATAAGAAACTCTTT.

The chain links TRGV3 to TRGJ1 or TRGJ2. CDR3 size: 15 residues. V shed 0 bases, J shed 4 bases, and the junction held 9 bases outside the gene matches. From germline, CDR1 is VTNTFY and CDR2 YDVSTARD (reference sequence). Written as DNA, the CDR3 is TGTGCCACCTGGGACAGGATTACCACCTATTATAAGAAACTCTTT. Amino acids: CATWDRITTYYKKLF.

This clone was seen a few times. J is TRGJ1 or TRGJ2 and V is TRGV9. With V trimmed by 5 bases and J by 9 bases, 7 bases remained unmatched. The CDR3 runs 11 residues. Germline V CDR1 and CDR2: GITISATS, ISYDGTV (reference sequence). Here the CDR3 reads CALWGPLKKLF. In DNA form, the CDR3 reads TGTGCCTTGTGGGGGCCGCTTAAGAAACTCTTT.

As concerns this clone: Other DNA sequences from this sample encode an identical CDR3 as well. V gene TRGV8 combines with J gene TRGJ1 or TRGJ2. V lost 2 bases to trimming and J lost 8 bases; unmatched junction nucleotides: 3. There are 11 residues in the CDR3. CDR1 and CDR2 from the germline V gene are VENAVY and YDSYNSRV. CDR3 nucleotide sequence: TGTGCCACCTGGGATAAACATAAGAAACTCTTT. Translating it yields CATWDKHKKLF.

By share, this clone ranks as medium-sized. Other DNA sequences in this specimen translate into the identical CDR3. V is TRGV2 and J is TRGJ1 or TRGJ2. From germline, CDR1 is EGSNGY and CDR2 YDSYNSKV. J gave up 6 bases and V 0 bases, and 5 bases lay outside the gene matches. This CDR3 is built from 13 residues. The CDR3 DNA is TGTGCCACCTGGGACGGGCGAGGTTATAAGAAACTCTTT. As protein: CATWDGRGYKKLF.

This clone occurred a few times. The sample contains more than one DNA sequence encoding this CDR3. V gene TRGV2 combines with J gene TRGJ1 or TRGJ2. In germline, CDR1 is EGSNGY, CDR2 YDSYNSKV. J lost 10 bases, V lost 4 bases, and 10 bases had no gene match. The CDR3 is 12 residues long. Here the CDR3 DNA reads TGTGCCACCTGGGATGGGCCTTTGAAGAAACTCTTT. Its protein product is CATWDGPLKKLF.

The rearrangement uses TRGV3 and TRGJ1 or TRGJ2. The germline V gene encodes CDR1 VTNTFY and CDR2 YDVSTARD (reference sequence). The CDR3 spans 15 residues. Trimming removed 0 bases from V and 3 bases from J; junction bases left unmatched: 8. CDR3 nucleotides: TGTGCCACCTGGGACAGGCGGCGGAGTTATTATAAGAAACTCTTT. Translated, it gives CATWDRRRSYYKKLF.

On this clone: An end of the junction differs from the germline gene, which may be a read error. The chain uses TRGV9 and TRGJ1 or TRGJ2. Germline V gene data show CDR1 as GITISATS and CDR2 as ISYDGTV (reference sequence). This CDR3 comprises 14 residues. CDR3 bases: TGTGCCTTGTGGGAGGTGGAGAATTGTTATAAGAAACTCTTT. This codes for CALWEVENCYKKLF.

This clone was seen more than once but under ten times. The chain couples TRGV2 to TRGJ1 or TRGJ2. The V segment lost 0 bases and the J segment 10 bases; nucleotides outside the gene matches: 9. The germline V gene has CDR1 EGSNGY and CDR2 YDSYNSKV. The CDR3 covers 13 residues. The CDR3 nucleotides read TGTGCCACCTGGGACGGGCGTCATAAAAAGAAACTCTTT. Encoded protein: CATWDGRHKKKLF.

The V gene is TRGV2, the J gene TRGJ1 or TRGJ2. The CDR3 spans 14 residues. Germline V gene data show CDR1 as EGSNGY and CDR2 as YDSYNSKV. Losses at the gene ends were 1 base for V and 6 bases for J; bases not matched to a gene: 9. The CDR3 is CATWDGSLRYKKLF. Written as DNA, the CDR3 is TGTGCCACCTGGGACGGTTCCCTTCGTTATAAGAAACTCTTT.

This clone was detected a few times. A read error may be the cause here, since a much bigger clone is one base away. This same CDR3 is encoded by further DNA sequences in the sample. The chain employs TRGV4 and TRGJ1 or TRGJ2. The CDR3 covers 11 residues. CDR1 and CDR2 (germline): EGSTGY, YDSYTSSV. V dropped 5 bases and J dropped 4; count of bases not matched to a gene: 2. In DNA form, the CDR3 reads TGTGCCACCTGGGCATATTATAAGAAACTCTTT. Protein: CATWAYYKKLF.

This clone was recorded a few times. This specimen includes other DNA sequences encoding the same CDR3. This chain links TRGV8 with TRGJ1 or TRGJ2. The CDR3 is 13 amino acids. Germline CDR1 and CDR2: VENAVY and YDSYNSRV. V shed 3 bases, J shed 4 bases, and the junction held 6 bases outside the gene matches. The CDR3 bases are TGTGCCACCTGGGATCGGGGCTATTATAAGAAACTCTTT. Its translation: CATWDRGYYKKLF.